Listed below are T cell receptor beta chains from one sample, sequenced in a study of blood T cell repertoires in COVID-19. TCRdb's table, derived via immunoSEQ multiplex PCR, lists solely in-frame clones and lacks some. The table includes approximately 210,000 clones, approximately 84% detected once. The source material was peripheral blood. These TCRs come from a woman in her forties or fifties with active or convalescent COVID-19. CDR3s include the opening cysteine and the closing phenylalanine or tryptophan. D genes are given only for firm matches. Clone size appears in some rows only: once, few, many, or a class for an expanded clone.

J	V	size	D	length	DNA	CDR3
TRBJ2-1	TRBV4-1	.	TRBD2	22	TGCGCCAGCAGCCGGGGCCGGGGACGGCCCCACCCGGGACTAGCGGGAGTTAATGAGCAGTTCTTC	CASSRGRGRPHPGLAGVNEQFF
TRBJ2-5	TRBV28	.	TRBD1	12	TGTGCCAGCCGCAGGGGGCAGGAGACCCAGTACTTC	CASRRGQETQYF
TRBJ2-2	TRBV12-3/TRBV12-4	.	.	13	TGTGCCAGCAGTTTTACGAACACCGGGGAGCTGTTTTTT	CASSFTNTGELFF
TRBJ1-1	TRBV20-1	.	TRBD1	13	TGCAGTGCTAGTGGGACAGCGAACACTGAAGCTTTCTTT	CSASGTANTEAFF
TRBJ2-1	TRBV11-2	.	TRBD1	15	TGTGCCAGCAGCGCACGACAGGGGGCTTACAATGAGCAGTTCTTC	CASSARQGAYNEQFF
TRBJ1-2	TRBV5-1	.	TRBD1	15	TGCGCCAGCAGCTTGGGGACAGGTTTTAACTATGGCTACACCTTC	CASSLGTGFNYGYTF
TRBJ1-1	TRBV29-1	once	.	13	TGCAGCGCCGTGGACGGGAGGTGGACTGAAGCTTTCTTT	CSAVDGRWTEAFF
TRBJ1-4	TRBV4-1	few	.	16	TGCGCCAGCAGCCCGGGAGCCTTTGCAACTAATGAAAAACTGTTTTTT	CASSPGAFATNEKLFF
TRBJ1-4	TRBV9	.	TRBD1	14	TGTGCCAGCAGCGACGGGACAGTTAATGAAAAACTGTTTTTT	CASSDGTVNEKLFF
TRBJ2-7	TRBV7-3	.	.	13	TGTGCCAGCAGCTACTCCGGGGACTTGGAGCAGTACTTC	CASSYSGDLEQYF
TRBJ2-1	TRBV14	.	.	15	TGTGCCAGCAGCCAATTTCGAGGGCTCCTCAATGAGCAGTTCTTC	CASSQFRGLLNEQFF
TRBJ2-7	TRBV6-5	.	.	15	TGTGCCAGCAGAGGTTTCTCGGACAGATCCTACGAGCAGTACTTC	CASRGFSDRSYEQYF
TRBJ1-1	TRBV5-1	.	.	13	TGCGCCAGCAGATTGGTGGGGGGCACTGAAGCTTTCTTT	CASRLVGGTEAFF
TRBJ1-2	TRBV28	.	.	14	TGTGCCAGCAGGGGGGGGCAACTTAACTATGGCTACACCTTC	CASRGGQLNYGYTF
TRBJ1-3	TRBV7-6	few	.	12	TGTGCCAGCAGCTCCGGAGAAAACACCATATATTTT	CASSSGENTIYF